Listed here are 22 T cell receptor beta chains from one sample, sequenced in a study of blood T cell repertoires in COVID-19. Profiled with immunoSEQ multiplex PCR; TCRdb holds only in-frame clones, not every one. The sample includes 200,000 to 250,000 clones, 84% of them seen just once. Input material: PBMCs or T cells enriched from blood (not recorded which). The receptors derive from a man in his sixties who had recovered from COVID-19.

The chain has TRBV7-3 and TRBJ2-7; D is possibly TRBD1 (6 bases). This CDR3 spans 14 amino acids. Trimming pared 5 bases from V and 3 bases from J, leaving 14 bases between. In germline, CDR1 is SGHTA, CDR2 FQGTGA. CDR3 DNA sequence: TGTGCCAGCAGCGTACAGGGTGTTGGCTACGAGCAGTACTTC. This codes for CASSVQGVGYEQYF.

Of note for this clone: Compared with germline, one end of the junction differs, possibly owing to a read error. This chain connects TRBV19 to TRBJ2-3, with 8 positions matching TRBD1. The CDR3 length is 14 residues. Germline assignment: CDR1 LNHDA and CDR2 SQIVND (reference sequence). CDR3 in DNA: TGTGCCAGTAGTGTAGACAGGGGACCAGATACGCAGTATTTT. Protein product: CASSVDRGPDTQYF.

The chain employs TRBV6-5 and TRBJ1-1; D possibly corresponds to TRBD1 (5 bases). V was pared by 6 bases and J by 1 base, with 15 bases between. There are 15 residues in the CDR3. CDR1 is MNHEY and CDR2 is SVGAGI in the germline V gene. CDR3 in DNA: TGTGCCAGCAGGTTAGTCCCACAGGCGAACACTGAAGCTTTCTTT. It translates to CASRLVPQANTEAFF.

This sequence joins TRBV27 and TRBJ1-2, with 7 bases lining up with TRBD1. Germline CDR1 and CDR2: MNHEY and SMNVEV (reference sequence). This CDR3 is 14 amino acids long. Trimming removed 8 bases from V and 0 bases from J; junction bases left unmatched: 6. The DNA of the CDR3 is TGTGCCAGCCCTTTAACAGGGGCTAACTATGGCTACACCTTC. As protein: CASPLTGANYGYTF.

The rearrangement links TRBV7-8 to TRBJ1-1, with TRBD1 identical over 10 bases. Germline loops: CDR1 SGHVS, CDR2 FQNEAQ. V was clipped by 0 bases and J by 4 bases; unmatched bases: 5. The CDR3 is made up of 16 amino acids. CDR3 amino acids: CASSLARQGASTEAFF. The CDR3, as DNA: TGTGCCAGCAGCTTAGCAAGACAGGGGGCAAGCACTGAAGCTTTCTTT. Filled out from reference TRBV7-8 and TRBJ1-1, the complete variable domain reads GAGVSQSPRYKVAKRGQDVALRCDPISGHVSLFWYQQALGQGPEFLTYFQNEAQLDKSGLPSDRFFAERPEGSVSTLKIQRTQQEDSAVYLCASSLARQGASTEAFFGQGTRLTVV.

This clone turned up a few times. This chain uses TRBV3-1 (or the pseudogene TRBV3-2) with TRBJ2-1; D is undetermined. CDR1 LGHDT and CDR2 YNNKEL come from the germline V gene (reference sequence). Trimming shortened V by 0 bases and J by 10 bases, and 13 bases separated the two germline ends. The CDR3 covers 14 residues. CDR3 in DNA: TGTGCCAGCAGCCAAGAGAGGTTTCAACCGGAGCAGTTCTTC. Translating gives CASSQERFQPEQFF.

The chain couples TRBV7-2 to TRBJ2-1, with 12 bases that match TRBD1. The CDR3 is 15 amino acids. CDR1 is SGHTA, CDR2 FQGNSA, per germline. Trimming at V came to 4 bases and at J to 7 bases, leaving 5 bases not matched to a gene. For the CDR3, the DNA is TGTGCCAGCAGCTCGGGACAGGGGGCCTCGAATGAGCAGTTCTTC. It specifies CASSSGQGASNEQFF. Full variable domain (missing parts from reference TRBV7-2 and TRBJ2-1): GAGVSQSPSNKVTEKGKDVELRCDPISGHTALYWYRQSLGQGLEFLIYFQGNSAPDKSGLPSDRFSAERTGGSVSTLTIQRTQQEDSAVYLCASSSGQGASNEQFFGPGTRLTVL.

The chain recombines TRBV28 with TRBJ1-2; TRBD1 is a possible D gene (6 bases). Germline loops: CDR1 MDHEN, CDR2 SYDVKM. Trimming shortened V by 4 bases and J by 14 bases, and 14 bases separated the two germline ends. The CDR3 has 11 amino acids. CDR3 sequence reads: CASSSGQRRTF. CDR3 bases: TGTGCCAGCAGTTCAGGACAGCGACGGACCTTC.

V and J are TRBV2 and TRBJ1-1; a weak D match, TRBD1 (6 bases). V lost 6 bases to trimming and J lost 3 bases, with 11 bases between them. Per germline, CDR1 SNHLY and CDR2 FYNNEI. This CDR3 spans 13 amino acids. Written as DNA, the CDR3 is TGTGCCAGCAGCGGACAGTGGGACACTGAAGCTTTCTTT. Protein: CASSGQWDTEAFF.

This clone was seen a few times. The rearrangement uses TRBV6-5 and TRBJ1-4; 7 bases match TRBD1. Germline V gives CDR1 MNHEY, CDR2 SVGAGI. The CDR3 covers 14 residues. V lost 6 bases to trimming and J lost 7 bases; unmatched junction nucleotides: 8. The CDR3 reads CASRGGQGVEKLFF. The CDR3 nucleotides are TGTGCCAGCAGAGGGGGGCAGGGGGTTGAAAAACTGTTTTTT.

The chain joins TRBV10-3 to TRBJ1-5; D might be TRBD1 (5 bases). Germline V CDR1 and CDR2: ENHRY, SYGVKD. CDR3 size: 14 residues. Trimming stripped 2 bases from V and 6 bases from J, with 11 bases between. CDR3 coding DNA: TGTGCCATCAGTGAGGCGGGGGGTGGTCAGCCCCAGCATTTT. Amino acid sequence: CAISEAGGGQPQHF.

The V gene is TRBV2, the J gene TRBJ2-3, with D perhaps matching TRBD1 (6 bases). The germline CDR1 and CDR2 sequences are SNHLY and FYNNEI. Between the trimmed V and J ends, which lost 5 bases and 2 bases, there was a span of 11 bases. CDR3 length: 14 residues. The CDR3: CASSFRTATDTQYF. CDR3 nucleotides: TGTGCCAGCAGTTTCCGGACAGCCACAGATACGCAGTATTTT. The full variable domain, its missing parts supplied by reference TRBV2 and TRBJ2-3, is EPEVTQTPSHQVTQMGQEVILRCVPISNHLYFYWYRQILGQKVEFLVSFYNNEISEKSEIFDDQFSVERPDGSNFTLKIRSTKLEDSAMYFCASSFRTATDTQYFGPGTRLTVL.

The table lists this clone with a few counts. This chain uses TRBV3-1 (or the pseudogene TRBV3-2) with TRBJ2-1; D might be TRBD2 (5 bases). CDR3 length: 13 amino acids. Germline V CDR1 and CDR2: LGHDT, YNNKEL (reference sequence). V gave up 5 bases and J gave up 6 bases, with 11 bases separating them. In DNA, the CDR3 is TGTGCCAGCAGCAAACTAGTTTCCAATGAGCAGTTCTTC. Translated, it gives CASSKLVSNEQFF.

The V call is TRBV2, the J call TRBJ1-5; D remains ambiguous. The germline gives CDR1 SNHLY, CDR2 FYNNEI. Trimming pared 4 bases from V and 3 bases from J, leaving 10 bases between. This CDR3 has 14 residues. The CDR3 here is CASSAAGYNQPQHF. DNA for the CDR3: TGTGCCAGCAGTGCTGCAGGTTACAATCAGCCCCAGCATTTT.

The chain links TRBV7-6 to TRBJ1-1; TRBD1 aligns across 12 bases. The ends lost 2 bases at V and 1 base at J; junction bases unmatched: 5. The CDR3 runs to 17 residues. Germline V gene data show CDR1 as SGHVS and CDR2 as FNYEAQ. CDR3 loop: CASSLRPGQGANTEAFF. The DNA for the CDR3 is TGTGCCAGCAGCTTAAGGCCGGGACAGGGGGCGAACACTGAAGCTTTCTTT.

This chain uses TRBV24-1 with TRBJ2-7; 7 bases align to TRBD2. This CDR3 contains 15 residues. Per the germline V gene, CDR1 is KGHDR and CDR2 is SFDVKD. V dropped 3 bases and J dropped 6; count of bases not matched to a gene: 10. CDR3 coding DNA: TGTGCCACCAGTGATCCAGACGGACTAGGAGGCGAGCAGTACTTC. Translation gives CATSDPDGLGGEQYF.

This clone appeared a single time. The chain's CDR3 is CASSVRDRANYGYTF. The CDR3 bases are TGTGCCAGCAGTGTGCGGGACAGAGCTAACTATGGCTACACCTTC. The chain has TRBV6-6 and TRBJ1-2; 7 bases align to TRBD1. With V trimmed by 5 bases and J by 0 bases, 6 bases remained unmatched. Germline CDR1 MNHNY, CDR2 SVGAGI (reference sequence). CDR3 length: 15 amino acids.

CDR3 residues: CASEATEAFF. The CDR3 DNA sequence: TGTGCCAGCGAGGCCACTGAAGCTTTCTTT. The chain recombines TRBV28 with TRBJ1-1; no reliable D call. Germline V lookup: CDR1 MDHEN, CDR2 SYDVKM. The CDR3 runs 10 residues. The germline V and J ends were trimmed by 8 bases and 4 bases, with 5 bases remaining between them.

The gene calls are TRBV19 and TRBJ1-5, with D possibly matching TRBD1 (5 bases). Germline assignment: CDR1 LNHDA and CDR2 SQIVND (reference sequence). The V end was cut by 6 bases, the J end by 5 bases, with 11 bases between. The CDR3 totals 13 residues. The CDR3: CASSQTAHQPQHF. CDR3 sequence (DNA): TGTGCCAGTAGCCAGACAGCACATCAGCCCCAGCATTTT.

The chain employs TRBV5-4 and TRBJ2-5; TRBD2 agrees at 7 bases. The CDR3 is 13 residues long. V lost 0 bases, J lost 4 bases, and 0 bases stayed unmatched. CDR1 is SGHNT, CDR2 YYREEE, per germline (reference sequence). The CDR3 DNA reads as TGTGCCAGCAGCTTGGGGGGGGGAGAGACCCAGTACTTC. It specifies CASSLGGGETQYF.

J is TRBJ2-7 and V is TRBV3-1 (or the pseudogene TRBV3-2); 9 bases fit TRBD2. With 2 bases clipped from V and 7 bases from J, the junction kept 12 bases outside the gene matches. In germline, CDR1 is LGHDT, CDR2 YNNKEL (reference sequence). This CDR3 region has 16 residues. CDR3 residues: CASSQRLSSGGGEQYF. The DNA for the CDR3 is TGTGCCAGCAGCCAAAGACTGAGTAGCGGGGGTGGGGAGCAGTACTTC.

This CDR3 is CASSISGAYTEAFF. CDR3 DNA: TGTGCCAGTAGTATATCTGGGGCTTATACTGAAGCTTTCTTT. This rearrangement joins TRBV19 to TRBJ1-1; TRBD1 is a possible D gene (5 bases). Germline V lookup: CDR1 LNHDA, CDR2 SQIVND (reference sequence). The CDR3 runs 14 residues. V was clipped by 2 bases and J by 5 bases, with 12 bases between them.